This T cell receptor (beta chain) comes out of a study of T cell responses to AZD1222 COVID-19 vaccine. Germline V gives CDR1 SGHDN, CDR2 FVKESK. V dropped 4 bases and J dropped 4; count of bases not matched to a gene: 12. This CDR3 is 17 amino acids long. Assay used: immunoSEQ multiplex PCR; TCRdb lists only in-frame clones, some missing. This table holds over 100,000 clones, roughly 90% found once. The chain employs TRBV14 and TRBJ1-4; 7 bases line up with TRBD1. The sample in question was peripheral blood, obtained on day 0 of AZD1222 vaccination. The sequence derives from an adult in good health. This CDR3 reads CASSPLGTGQLNEKLFF. CDR3 bases: TGTGCCAGCAGCCCCCTGGGAACGGGACAGCTTAATGAAAAACTGTTTTTT. Based on the CDR3 plus reference TRBV14 and TRBJ1-4, the full variable domain is EAGVTQFPSHSVIEKGQTVTLRCDPISGHDNLYWYRRVMGKEIKFLLHFVKESKQDESGMPNNRFLAERTGGTYSTLKVQPAELEDSGVYFCASSPLGTGQLNEKLFFGSGTQLSVL.